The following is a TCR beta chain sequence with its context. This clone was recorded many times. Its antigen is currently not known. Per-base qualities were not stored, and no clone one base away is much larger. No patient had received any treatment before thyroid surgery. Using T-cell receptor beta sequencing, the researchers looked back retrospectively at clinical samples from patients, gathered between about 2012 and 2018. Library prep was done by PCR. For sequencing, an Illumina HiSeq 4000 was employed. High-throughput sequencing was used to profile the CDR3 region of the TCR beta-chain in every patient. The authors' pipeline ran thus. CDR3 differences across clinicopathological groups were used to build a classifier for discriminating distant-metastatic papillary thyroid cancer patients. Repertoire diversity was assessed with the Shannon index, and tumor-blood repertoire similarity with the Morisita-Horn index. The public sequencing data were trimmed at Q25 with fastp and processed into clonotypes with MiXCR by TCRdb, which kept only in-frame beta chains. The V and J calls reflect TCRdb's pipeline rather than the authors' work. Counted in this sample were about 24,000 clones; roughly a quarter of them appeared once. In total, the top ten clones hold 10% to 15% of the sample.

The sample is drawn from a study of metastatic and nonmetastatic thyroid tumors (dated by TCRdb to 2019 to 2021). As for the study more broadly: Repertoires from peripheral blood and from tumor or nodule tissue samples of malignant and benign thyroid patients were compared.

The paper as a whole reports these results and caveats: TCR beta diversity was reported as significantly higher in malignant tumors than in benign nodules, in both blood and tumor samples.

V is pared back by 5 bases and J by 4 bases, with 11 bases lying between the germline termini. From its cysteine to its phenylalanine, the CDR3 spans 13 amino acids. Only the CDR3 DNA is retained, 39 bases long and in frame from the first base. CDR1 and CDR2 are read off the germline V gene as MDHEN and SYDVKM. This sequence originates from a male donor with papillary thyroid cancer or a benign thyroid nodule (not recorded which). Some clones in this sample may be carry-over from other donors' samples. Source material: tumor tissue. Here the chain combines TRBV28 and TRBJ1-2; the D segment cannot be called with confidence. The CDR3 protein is CASSTEPFYGYTF. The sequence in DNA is TGTGCCAGCAGTACCGAGCCCTTCTATGGCTACACCTTC.